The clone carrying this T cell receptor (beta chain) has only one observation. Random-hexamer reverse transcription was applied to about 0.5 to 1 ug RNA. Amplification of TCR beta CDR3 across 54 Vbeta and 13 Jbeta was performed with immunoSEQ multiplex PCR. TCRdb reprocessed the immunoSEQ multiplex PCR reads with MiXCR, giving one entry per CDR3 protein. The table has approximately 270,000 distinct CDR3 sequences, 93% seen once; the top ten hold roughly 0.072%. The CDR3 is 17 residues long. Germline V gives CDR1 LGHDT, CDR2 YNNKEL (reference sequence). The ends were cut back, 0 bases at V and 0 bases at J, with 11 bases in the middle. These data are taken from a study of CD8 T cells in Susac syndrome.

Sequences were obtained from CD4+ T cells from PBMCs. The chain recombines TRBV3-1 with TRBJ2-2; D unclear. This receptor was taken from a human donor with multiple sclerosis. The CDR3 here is CASSQEVPGANTGELFF. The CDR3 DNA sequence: TGTGCCAGCAGCCAAGAGGTGCCCGGCGCGAACACCGGGGAGCTGTTTTTT.